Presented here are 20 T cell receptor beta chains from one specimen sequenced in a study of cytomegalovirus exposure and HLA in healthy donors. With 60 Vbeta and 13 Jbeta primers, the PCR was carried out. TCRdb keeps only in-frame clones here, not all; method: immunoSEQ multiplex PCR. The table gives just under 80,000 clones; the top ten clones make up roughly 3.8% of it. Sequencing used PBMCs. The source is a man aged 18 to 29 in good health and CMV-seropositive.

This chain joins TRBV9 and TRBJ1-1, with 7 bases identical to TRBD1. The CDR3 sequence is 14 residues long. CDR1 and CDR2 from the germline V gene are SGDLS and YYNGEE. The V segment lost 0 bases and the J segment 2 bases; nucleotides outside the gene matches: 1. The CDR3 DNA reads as TGTGCCAGCAGCGTAGGGGACAGCAACACTGAAGCTTTCTTT. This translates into CASSVGDSNTEAFF.

The CDR3 nucleotides are TGTGCCAGCAGGGACACGCTGAACACTGAAGCTTTCTTT. This codes for CASRDTLNTEAFF. The J gene is TRBJ1-1, the V gene TRBV6-1; a possible D gene is TRBD1 (5 bases). V shed 6 bases and J shed 0 bases, with 8 bases lying between them. CDR1 is MNHNS, CDR2 SASEGT, per germline. The CDR3 is 13 residues long.

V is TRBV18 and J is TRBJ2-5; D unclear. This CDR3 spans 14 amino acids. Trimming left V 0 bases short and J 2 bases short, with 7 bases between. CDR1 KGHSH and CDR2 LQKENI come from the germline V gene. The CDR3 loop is CASSPPSRQETQYF. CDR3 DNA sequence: TGTGCCAGCTCACCACCGAGTCGGCAAGAGACCCAGTACTTC.

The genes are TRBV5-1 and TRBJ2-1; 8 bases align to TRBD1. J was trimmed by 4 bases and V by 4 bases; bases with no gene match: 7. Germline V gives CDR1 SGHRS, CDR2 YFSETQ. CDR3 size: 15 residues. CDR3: CASSRVQGDYNEQFF. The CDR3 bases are TGCGCCAGCAGCCGCGTACAGGGGGATTACAATGAGCAGTTCTTC.

CDR3 residues: CASSLSGNQPQHF. The DNA for the CDR3 is TGTGCCAGCAGTCTGTCCGGCAATCAGCCCCAGCATTTT. J is TRBJ1-5 and V is TRBV7-6; the D is unclear. The CDR3 runs to 13 residues. V lost 6 bases and J lost 2, with 8 bases in between. Per germline, CDR1 SGHVS and CDR2 FNYEAQ.

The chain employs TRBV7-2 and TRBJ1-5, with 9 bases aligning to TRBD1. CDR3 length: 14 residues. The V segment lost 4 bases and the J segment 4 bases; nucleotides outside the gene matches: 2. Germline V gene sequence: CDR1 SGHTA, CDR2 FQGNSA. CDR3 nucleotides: TGTGCCAGCAGCTGGACAGGGGAAAATCAGCCCCAGCATTTT. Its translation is CASSWTGENQPQHF.

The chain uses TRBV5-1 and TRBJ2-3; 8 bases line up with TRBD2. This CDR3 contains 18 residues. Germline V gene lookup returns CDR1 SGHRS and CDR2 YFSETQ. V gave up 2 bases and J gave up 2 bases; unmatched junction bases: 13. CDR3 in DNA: TGCGCCAGCAGCTTCCTAATCTTAGCGGGGAGACACACAGATACGCAGTATTTT. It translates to CASSFLILAGRHTDTQYF. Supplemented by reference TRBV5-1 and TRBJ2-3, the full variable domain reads KAGVTQTPRYLIKTRGQQVTLSCSPISGHRSVSWYQQTPGQGLQFLFEYFSETQRNKGNFPGRFSGRQFSNSRSEMNVSTLELGDSALYLCASSFLILAGRHTDTQYFGPGTRLTVL.

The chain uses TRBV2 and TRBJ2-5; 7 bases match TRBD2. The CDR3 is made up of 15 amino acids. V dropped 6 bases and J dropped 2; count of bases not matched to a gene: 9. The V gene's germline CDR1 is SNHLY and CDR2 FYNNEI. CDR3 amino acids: CASSTPAGRQETQYF. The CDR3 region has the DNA TGTGCCAGCAGCACCCCAGCGGGGAGACAAGAGACCCAGTACTTC.

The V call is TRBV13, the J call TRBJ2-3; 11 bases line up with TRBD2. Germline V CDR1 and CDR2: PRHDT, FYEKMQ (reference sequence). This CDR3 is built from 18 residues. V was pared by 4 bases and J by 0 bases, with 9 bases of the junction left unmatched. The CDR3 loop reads CASSWPSGTSGSTDTQYF. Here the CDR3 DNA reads TGTGCCAGCAGCTGGCCTTCCGGGACTAGCGGTAGCACAGATACGCAGTATTTT. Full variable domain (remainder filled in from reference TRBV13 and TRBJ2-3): AAGVIQSPRHLIKEKRETATLKCYPIPRHDTVYWYQQGPGQDPQFLISFYEKMQSDKGSIPDRFSAQQFSDYHSELNMSSLELGDSALYFCASSWPSGTSGSTDTQYFGPGTRLTVL.

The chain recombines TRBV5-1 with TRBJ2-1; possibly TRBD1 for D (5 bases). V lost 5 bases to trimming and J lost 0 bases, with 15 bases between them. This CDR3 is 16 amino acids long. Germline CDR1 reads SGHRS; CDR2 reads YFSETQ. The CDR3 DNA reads TGCGCCAGCAGTTCAGGGATACGGAGCTCCTACAATGAGCAGTTCTTC. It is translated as CASSSGIRSSYNEQFF.

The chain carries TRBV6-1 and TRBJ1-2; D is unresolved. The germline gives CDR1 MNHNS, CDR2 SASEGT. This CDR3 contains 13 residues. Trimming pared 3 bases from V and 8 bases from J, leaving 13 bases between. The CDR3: CASSDGHRQGYTF. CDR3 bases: TGTGCCAGCAGTGATGGGCATCGGCAGGGCTACACCTTC.

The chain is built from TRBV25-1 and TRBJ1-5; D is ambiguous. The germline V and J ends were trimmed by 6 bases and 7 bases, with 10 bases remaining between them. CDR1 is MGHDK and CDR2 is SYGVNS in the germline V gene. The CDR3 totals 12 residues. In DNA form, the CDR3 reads TGTGCCAGCAGCGGCATCGGGCAGCCCCAGCATTTT. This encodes CASSGIGQPQHF.

The CDR3 loop is CASSEAWTGGGGYTF. The CDR3, as DNA: TGTGCCAGCAGTGAAGCGTGGACAGGGGGTGGAGGCTACACCTTC. The chain uses TRBV6-1 and TRBJ1-2; 10 bases line up with TRBD1. The V gene end was trimmed by 0 bases and the J gene end by 8 bases; junction bases not matched to a gene: 6. The CDR3 runs 15 residues. CDR1 MNHNS and CDR2 SASEGT come from the germline V gene.

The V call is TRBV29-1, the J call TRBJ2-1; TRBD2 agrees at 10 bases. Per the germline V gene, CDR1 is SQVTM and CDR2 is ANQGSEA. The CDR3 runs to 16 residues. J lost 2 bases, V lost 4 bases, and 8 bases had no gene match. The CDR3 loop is CSVVQTLAGPYNEQFF. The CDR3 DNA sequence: TGCAGCGTTGTACAAACACTAGCGGGACCCTACAATGAGCAGTTCTTC.

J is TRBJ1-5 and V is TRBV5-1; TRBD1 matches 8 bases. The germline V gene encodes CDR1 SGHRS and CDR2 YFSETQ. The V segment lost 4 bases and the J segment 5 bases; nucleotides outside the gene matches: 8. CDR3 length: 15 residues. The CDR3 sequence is CASSRWTGIHQPQHF. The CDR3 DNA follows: TGCGCCAGCAGCCGCTGGACAGGGATCCATCAGCCCCAGCATTTT.

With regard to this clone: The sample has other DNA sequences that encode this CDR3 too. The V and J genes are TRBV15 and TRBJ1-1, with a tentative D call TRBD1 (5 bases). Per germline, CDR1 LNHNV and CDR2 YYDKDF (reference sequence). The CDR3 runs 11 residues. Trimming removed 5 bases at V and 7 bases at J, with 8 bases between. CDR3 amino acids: CATSPGIEAFF. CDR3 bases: TGTGCCACCAGCCCAGGGATTGAAGCTTTCTTT.

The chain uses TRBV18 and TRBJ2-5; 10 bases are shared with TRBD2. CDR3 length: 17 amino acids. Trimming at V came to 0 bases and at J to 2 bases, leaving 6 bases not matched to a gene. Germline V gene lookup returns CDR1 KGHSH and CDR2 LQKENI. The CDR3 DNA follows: TGTGCCAGCTCACCACCCTGGCAGCGGGAGGGGCAAGAGACCCAGTACTTC. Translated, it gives CASSPPWQREGQETQYF.

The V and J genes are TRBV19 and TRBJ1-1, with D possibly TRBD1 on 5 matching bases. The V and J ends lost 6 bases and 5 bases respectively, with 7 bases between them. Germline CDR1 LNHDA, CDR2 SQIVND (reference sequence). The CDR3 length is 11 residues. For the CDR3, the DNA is TGTGCCAGTAGCCAGGGAACTGAAGCTTTCTTT. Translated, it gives CASSQGTEAFF.

For the CDR3, the DNA is TGTGCCAGTAGTTCCAGGGGGCACACTGAAGCTTTCTTT. Protein: CASSSRGHTEAFF. V usage is TRBV19 and J usage is TRBJ1-1; 8 nucleotides match TRBD1. The CDR3 totals 13 residues. Germline-derived CDR1 and CDR2 are LNHDA and SQIVND (reference sequence). Trimming took 5 bases from V and 3 from J; bases not matched to a gene: 2.

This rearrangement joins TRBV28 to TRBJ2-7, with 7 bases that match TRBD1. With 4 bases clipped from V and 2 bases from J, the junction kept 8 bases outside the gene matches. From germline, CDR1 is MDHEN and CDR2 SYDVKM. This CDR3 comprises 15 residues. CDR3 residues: CASSSNDRAPYEQYF. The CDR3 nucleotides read TGTGCCAGCAGTTCAAATGACAGGGCCCCCTACGAGCAGTACTTC.